This TCR beta chain is drawn from a study of blood T cell repertoires in COVID-19. This CDR3 is built from 11 residues. Looked up from germline, CDR1 is MDHEN and CDR2 is SYDVKM. This clone has more than one count but fewer than ten. At one end the junction does not follow the germline gene, possibly because of a read error. Here immunoSEQ multiplex PCR was the method, and the copy in TCRdb shows in-frame clones only, minus some. The sample holds 350,000 or so clones; nearly 90% are singletons and the top ten take 6.5%. This rearrangement joins TRBV28 to TRBJ2-7, with D perhaps matching TRBD1 (6 bases). The sequence was obtained from a man aged 18 to 29 with active or convalescent COVID-19. Sequenced input: peripheral blood. The CDR3, as DNA: TGTGCCAGCAGTTTAACCCGAGACAGGATTTTC. Its translation is CASSLTRDRIF. Full variable domain (rest looked up from reference TRBV28 and TRBJ2-7): DVKVTQSSRYLVKRTGEKVFLECVQDMDHENMFWYRQDPGLGLRLIYFSYDVKMKEKGDIPEGYSVSREKKERFSLILESASTNQTSMYLCASSLTRDRIFGPGTRLTVT.